This T cell receptor (beta chain) emerged from a study of blood T cells in healthy people across ages. Study observations and caveats: Shifts in expanded clonotypes may have been confounded by donor CMV status, which was unknown.

A second PCR, run for roughly 7 to 11 cycles, used a sample-barcoded 5' primer plus a J-beta primer mix. TCRdb analysed the 5' RACE reads with MiXCR anew, one entry per CDR3 protein. The table shows 710,000 or so distinct CDR3 sequences, with roughly 20% occurring only once. The J segment lost 5 bases and the V segment lost 4 bases, leaving 8 bases of the junction unmatched. Germline CDR1 DFQATT, CDR2 SNEGSKA (reference sequence). The CDR3 runs 15 residues. Regarding this clonotype: Its antigen is still unknown.

Healthy Caucasian individuals from Russia aged roughly 6 to 100 were enrolled as donors. Researchers collected 9 to 10 milliliters of peripheral blood from every single donor. V and J are TRBV20-1 and TRBJ2-1; 10 bases are shared with TRBD2. The clonotype comes from a man between 70 and 80 years old in good health. Source material: blood. The CDR3 here is CSAKLAGLAHNEQFF. The CDR3 nucleotides are TGCAGTGCTAAACTAGCGGGGTTAGCTCACAATGAGCAGTTCTTC.